The rows below give T cell receptor beta chains drawn from one sample of a study of blood T cell repertoires in COVID-19. Clones were sequenced by immunoSEQ multiplex PCR, and TCRdb holds only the in-frame ones, with some missing. In the table there are about 160,000 clones, about 85% of which are singletons. Sequencing was carried out using peripheral blood. Every receptor here comes from a man between 65 and 85 years old who had recovered from COVID-19. Each CDR3 is given with its conserved first and last residue. Each record gives: V gene, D gene, clone size, J gene, CDR3 protein, CDR3 DNA. D genes are given only for firm matches. Size is omitted from some rows. Given values are once, few, many or a class for expanded clones.

>TRBV3-1/TRBV3-2|TRBD2|.|TRBJ2-7
CASSQDPGPSGFGEQYF
TGTGCCAGCAGCCAAGATCCGGGGCCTAGCGGGTTCGGCGAGCAGTACTTC
>TRBV13|TRBD2|once|TRBJ2-7
CASSKQGLASSEQYF
TGTGCCAGCAGCAAACAAGGACTAGCGAGCTCTGAGCAGTACTTC
>TRBV7-2|.|.|TRBJ1-5
CASSPDRSQPQHF
TGTGCCAGCAGCCCCGACAGGTCTCAGCCCCAGCATTTT
>TRBV29-1|TRBD1|.|TRBJ1-2
CSAGDRAYGYTF
TGCAGCGCTGGTGACAGGGCCTATGGCTACACCTTC
>TRBV28|.|.|TRBJ1-1
CASSSTPMRSTSTARFTEAFF
TGTGCCAGCAGTTCTACGCCCATGAGGTCAACGTCCACCGCGAGGTTCACTGAAGCTTTCTTT
>TRBV10-3|TRBD2|.|TRBJ2-1
CAISESSASGRVINEQFF
TGTGCCATCAGTGAGTCTAGCGCTAGCGGGAGGGTAATCAATGAGCAGTTCTTC
>TRBV28|TRBD1|.|TRBJ1-5
CASSWGRTGRLLGNQPQHF
TGTGCCAGCAGTTGGGGGCGGACAGGGAGGTTGTTGGGCAATCAGCCCCAGCATTTT
>TRBV2|TRBD2|.|TRBJ2-7
CASSPLPTSGSYEQYF
TGTGCCAGCAGCCCACTCCCGACTAGCGGAAGCTACGAGCAGTACTTC
>TRBV3-1/TRBV3-2|TRBD2|.|TRBJ2-2
CASSQARLAEENTGELFF
TGTGCCAGCAGCCAAGCCCGGCTAGCGGAGGAAAACACCGGGGAGCTGTTTTTT
>TRBV5-4|TRBD1|few|TRBJ1-2
CASSFRTGVDYGYTF
TGTGCCAGCAGCTTTAGGACAGGGGTCGACTATGGCTACACCTTC
>TRBV4-3|TRBD2|few|TRBJ2-3
CASSQDLPTTSGTDTQYF
TGCGCCAGCAGCCAAGATCTCCCCACGACTAGCGGCACAGATACGCAGTATTTT
>TRBV19|.|.|TRBJ1-4
CASSISAATNEKLFF
TGTGCCAGTAGTATTTCTGCGGCAACTAATGAAAAACTGTTTTTT
>TRBV30|.|.|TRBJ1-3
CAWSVSSGNTIYF
TGTGCCTGGAGTGTTAGCTCTGGAAACACCATATATTTT
>TRBV7-8|.|few|TRBJ2-7
CASSQYSGGAYEQYF
TGTGCCAGCAGCCAATACTCGGGGGGCGCGTACGAGCAGTACTTC
>TRBV5-4|TRBD2|.|TRBJ2-7
CASSFVGAGAYEQYF
TGTGCCAGCAGCTTCGTCGGGGCGGGGGCCTACGAGCAGTACTTC